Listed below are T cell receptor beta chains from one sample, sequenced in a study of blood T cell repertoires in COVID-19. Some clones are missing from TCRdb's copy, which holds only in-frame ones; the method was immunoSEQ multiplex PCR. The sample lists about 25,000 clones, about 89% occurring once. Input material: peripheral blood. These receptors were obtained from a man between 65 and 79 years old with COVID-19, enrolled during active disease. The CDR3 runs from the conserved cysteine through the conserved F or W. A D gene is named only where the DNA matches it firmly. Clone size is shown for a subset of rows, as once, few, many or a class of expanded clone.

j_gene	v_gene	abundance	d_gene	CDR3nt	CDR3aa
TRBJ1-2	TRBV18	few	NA	TGTGCCAGCTCAGCCCCGGACAGTCTCATCTATGGCTACACCTTC	CASSAPDSLIYGYTF
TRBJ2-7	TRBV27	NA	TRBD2	TGTGCCAGCAGCCGACAAGGGACTAGCGGGCGGACCTACGAGCAGTACTTC	CASSRQGTSGRTYEQYF
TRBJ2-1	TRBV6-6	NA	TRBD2	TGTGCCAGCAGTTTTCCCTTAGCGGGAGGGCCGCATGAGCAGTTCTTC	CASSFPLAGGPHEQFF
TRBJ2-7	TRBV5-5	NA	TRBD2	TGTGCCAGCAGCTTGCGGGCGGGAGGGTCCTACGAGCAGTACTTC	CASSLRAGGSYEQYF
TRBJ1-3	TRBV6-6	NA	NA	TGTGCCAGCAGTTACTCCGCGCAGGGAGGAAACACCATATATTTT	CASSYSAQGGNTIYF
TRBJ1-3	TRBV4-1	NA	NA	TGCGCCAGCAGGGACAGAAACACCATATATTTT	CASRDRNTIYF
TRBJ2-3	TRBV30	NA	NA	TGTGCCCCCCCCTCGTGGTTTGGAGAGCCAGATACGCAGTATTTT	CAPPSWFGEPDTQYF
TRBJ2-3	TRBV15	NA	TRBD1	TGTGCCACCAGCTACAGAGCACCACCAGGGGGATGGACAGATACGCAGTATTTT	CATSYRAPPGGWTDTQYF
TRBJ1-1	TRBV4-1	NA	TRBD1	TGCGCCAGCAGCCAAGATGGACAGGGGTTGGCTGAAGCTTTCTTT	CASSQDGQGLAEAFF
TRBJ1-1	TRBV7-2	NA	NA	TGTGCCAGCCGATACCCGTGGGGGGGGGCCACTGAAGCTTTCTTT	CASRYPWGGATEAFF
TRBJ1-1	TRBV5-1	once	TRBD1	TGCGCCAGCAGCTTCGGGACAGGGGGAATGAACACTGAAGCTTTCTTT	CASSFGTGGMNTEAFF
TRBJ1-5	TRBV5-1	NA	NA	TGCGCCAGCAGCTTGGCTGGGGGCCAGCAGCCCCAGCATTTT	CASSLAGGQQPQHF
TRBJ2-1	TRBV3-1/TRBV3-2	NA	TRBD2	TGTGCCAGCAGCCCCTGGACTAGCGGATCCAATGAGCAGTTCTTC	CASSPWTSGSNEQFF
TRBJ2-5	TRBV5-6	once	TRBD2	TGTGCCAGCAGTCCGACTAGCGGTCAAGAGACCCAGTACTTC	CASSPTSGQETQYF
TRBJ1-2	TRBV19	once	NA	TGTGCCAGCTCCCCCTGGGGGCCATATGGCTACACCTTC	CASSPWGPYGYTF
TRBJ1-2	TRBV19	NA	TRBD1	TGTGCCAGTAGTATACGTGACAGGGCTGGCTACACCTTC	CASSIRDRAGYTF
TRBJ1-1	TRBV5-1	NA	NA	TGCGCCAGCAGCGCGTCAAAAATGAACACTGAAGCTTTCTTT	CASSASKMNTEAFF
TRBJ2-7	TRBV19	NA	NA	TGTGCCAGTAGAGAGGGTGGTTGGGACTCCTACGAGCAGTACTTC	CASREGGWDSYEQYF
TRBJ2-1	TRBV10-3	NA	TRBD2	TGTGCCATCAGTGAGCCTCGCGGGACTAAAGGAATCACCTACAATGAGCAGTTCTTC	CAISEPRGTKGITYNEQFF
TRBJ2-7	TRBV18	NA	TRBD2	TGTGCCAGCTCACCGCCTAGCGGGCCCTACGAGCAGTACTTC	CASSPPSGPYEQYF
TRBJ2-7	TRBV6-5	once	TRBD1	TGTGCCAGCAAGGGACAGACCTACGAGCAGTACTTC	CASKGQTYEQYF
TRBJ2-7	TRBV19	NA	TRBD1	TGTGCCAGTAGAGACAGGGACGAGCAGTACTTC	CASRDRDEQYF
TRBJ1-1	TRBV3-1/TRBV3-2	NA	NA	TGTGCCAGCAGCCAAAGGGGCATTGGAAGAAACACTGAAGCTTTCTTT	CASSQRGIGRNTEAFF
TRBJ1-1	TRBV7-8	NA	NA	TGTGCCAGCAGCTTAGGGGCGGTCAGGGCGGATTGGACTGAAGCTTTCTTT	CASSLGAVRADWTEAFF
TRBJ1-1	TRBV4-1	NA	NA	TGCGCCAGCAGCCAAGCACGGGGGTTCACTGAAGCTTTCTTT	CASSQARGFTEAFF
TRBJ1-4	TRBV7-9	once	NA	TGTGCCAGCAGCACTGTGGGGGGGAATGAAAAACTGTTTTTT	CASSTVGGNEKLFF
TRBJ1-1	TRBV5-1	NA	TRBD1	TGCGCCAGCAGCTTGGCCGGACAGGGGGTGAACACTGAAGCTTTCTTT	CASSLAGQGVNTEAFF
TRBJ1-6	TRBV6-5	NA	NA	TGTGCCAGCACCCAGGGGAAGAAGGGTAATTCACCCCTCCACTTT	CASTQGKKGNSPLHF
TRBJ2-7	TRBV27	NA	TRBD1	TGTGCCAGCAGTCGGACAGGAAACTTTATCTACGAGCAGTACTTC	CASSRTGNFIYEQYF